Listed below are T cell receptor beta chains from one sample, sequenced in a study of cytomegalovirus exposure and HLA in healthy donors. The table came from immunoSEQ multiplex PCR; TCRdb's copy has only in-frame clones and leaves some out. The repertoire has roughly 250,000 clones, almost 85% of them found once; the top ten carry 1.5% to 2.5%. Input material: PBMCs. The receptors here all came from a woman in her 40s in good health and CMV-seropositive. Each CDR3 is given without its conserved first and last residue. The order of the fields is CDR3 protein, V gene, J gene, D gene. A D gene is named only where the DNA matches it firmly.

CDR3aa: ASSHGGGFTGELF
v_gene: TRBV28
j_gene: TRBJ2-2
d_gene: TRBD2

CDR3aa: ASSSWDRQNQPQH
v_gene: TRBV9
j_gene: TRBJ1-5
d_gene: TRBD1

CDR3aa: ASSLGEGARSSYNEQF
v_gene: TRBV7-8
j_gene: TRBJ2-1
d_gene: -

CDR3aa: ASSLGWGRNLVRGDEQY
v_gene: TRBV5-6
j_gene: TRBJ2-7
d_gene: -

CDR3aa: ASSSTEENYGYT
v_gene: TRBV28
j_gene: TRBJ1-2
d_gene: -

CDR3aa: AWSGYWTELNTIY
v_gene: TRBV30
j_gene: TRBJ1-3
d_gene: -

CDR3aa: ASSSPAGVGYEQY
v_gene: TRBV7-6
j_gene: TRBJ2-7
d_gene: TRBD2

CDR3aa: ASRSSQGVSNQPQH
v_gene: TRBV6-6
j_gene: TRBJ1-5
d_gene: TRBD1

CDR3aa: ASRTSGPLEQY
v_gene: TRBV28
j_gene: -
d_gene: TRBD2

CDR3aa: ASSPPGLSYEQY
v_gene: TRBV28
j_gene: TRBJ2-7
d_gene: -

CDR3aa: ASSLGQGINSPLH
v_gene: TRBV7-6
j_gene: TRBJ1-6
d_gene: -

CDR3aa: ASNREGNVLT
v_gene: TRBV10-2
j_gene: TRBJ2-6
d_gene: -

CDR3aa: ASSQRDQETQY
v_gene: TRBV4-1
j_gene: TRBJ2-5
d_gene: -

CDR3aa: ASKTGLAGATDTQY
v_gene: TRBV5-1
j_gene: TRBJ2-3
d_gene: TRBD2

CDR3aa: ASSPQTGTVYGYT
v_gene: TRBV7-2
j_gene: TRBJ1-2
d_gene: TRBD1

CDR3aa: ASSSQGAAGYT
v_gene: TRBV2
j_gene: TRBJ1-2
d_gene: TRBD1

CDR3aa: ASSNRDFSEKLF
v_gene: TRBV19
j_gene: TRBJ1-4
d_gene: -

CDR3aa: AEMAGAYEQY
v_gene: TRBV11-3
j_gene: TRBJ2-7
d_gene: -

CDR3aa: ASSQHGNGQPQH
v_gene: TRBV7-9
j_gene: TRBJ1-5
d_gene: -

CDR3aa: ASSPSITGASGNTIY
v_gene: TRBV9
j_gene: TRBJ1-3
d_gene: TRBD1

CDR3aa: ASRTERPYTQY
v_gene: TRBV19
j_gene: TRBJ2-3
d_gene: -

CDR3aa: ASSYYKGDGYT
v_gene: TRBV6-5
j_gene: TRBJ1-2
d_gene: -

CDR3aa: ATSTTGGPYNSPLH
v_gene: TRBV15
j_gene: TRBJ1-6
d_gene: TRBD1

CDR3aa: AISIPFEGSGANVLT
v_gene: TRBV10-3
j_gene: TRBJ2-6
d_gene: -

CDR3aa: ASSLSTWETQY
v_gene: TRBV27
j_gene: TRBJ2-5
d_gene: -

CDR3aa: ATGARDNTYEQY
v_gene: TRBV19
j_gene: TRBJ2-7
d_gene: -

CDR3aa: ASSLPGSRGTGELF
v_gene: TRBV27
j_gene: TRBJ2-2
d_gene: -

CDR3aa: ASSVDPDFTPTKNIQY
v_gene: TRBV9
j_gene: TRBJ2-4
d_gene: -

CDR3aa: ASSLRGGAGALNTEAF
v_gene: TRBV27
j_gene: TRBJ1-1
d_gene: -

CDR3aa: ASSQADTQY
v_gene: TRBV28
j_gene: TRBJ2-3
d_gene: -

CDR3aa: ASSPPAVPRRDTQY
v_gene: TRBV5-8
j_gene: TRBJ2-3
d_gene: -

CDR3aa: ASSLPGHGDKNIQY
v_gene: TRBV5-4
j_gene: TRBJ2-4
d_gene: -

CDR3aa: ASSPTGSSGRNEQY
v_gene: TRBV5-1
j_gene: TRBJ2-7
d_gene: TRBD2

CDR3aa: AISESTSGRGNTGELF
v_gene: TRBV10-3
j_gene: TRBJ2-2
d_gene: TRBD2

CDR3aa: ASSSDFQGYTEAF
v_gene: TRBV27
j_gene: TRBJ1-1
d_gene: -

CDR3aa: ASSPQGVGQPQH
v_gene: TRBV7-9
j_gene: TRBJ1-5
d_gene: -

CDR3aa: ATSRPGIAETQY
v_gene: TRBV15
j_gene: TRBJ2-5
d_gene: -

CDR3aa: ASSLSSPGELF
v_gene: TRBV28
j_gene: TRBJ2-2
d_gene: -

CDR3aa: ASRRTGLLTEAF
v_gene: TRBV6-5
j_gene: TRBJ1-1
d_gene: TRBD1

CDR3aa: SVSSGVGTEAF
v_gene: TRBV29-1
j_gene: TRBJ1-1
d_gene: -

CDR3aa: ASSDRGPYNSPLH
v_gene: TRBV27
j_gene: TRBJ1-6
d_gene: TRBD1

CDR3aa: ASSVGGREYQETQY
v_gene: TRBV9
j_gene: TRBJ2-5
d_gene: TRBD2

CDR3aa: ASSPYNSPLH
v_gene: TRBV7-8
j_gene: TRBJ1-6
d_gene: -

CDR3aa: ASREPRTDEQF
v_gene: TRBV6-5
j_gene: TRBJ2-1
d_gene: -

CDR3aa: ASSRQGGREKLF
v_gene: TRBV9
j_gene: TRBJ1-4
d_gene: TRBD1

CDR3aa: ATSRSSSGRGENEQF
v_gene: TRBV15
j_gene: TRBJ2-1
d_gene: TRBD2

CDR3aa: ASSEFGQANGYT
v_gene: TRBV27
j_gene: TRBJ1-2
d_gene: TRBD1

CDR3aa: ASSLMDRSNEQF
v_gene: TRBV6-1
j_gene: TRBJ2-1
d_gene: -

CDR3aa: ASSASRTSHNEQF
v_gene: TRBV27
j_gene: TRBJ2-1
d_gene: TRBD2

CDR3aa: ASSISGGNQPQH
v_gene: TRBV19
j_gene: TRBJ1-5
d_gene: TRBD1

CDR3aa: ASSEGGLFNQPQH
v_gene: TRBV6-1
j_gene: TRBJ1-5
d_gene: -

CDR3aa: ASSLDGHYEQY
v_gene: TRBV7-9
j_gene: TRBJ2-7
d_gene: -

CDR3aa: ASSSLTSGRVSYNEQF
v_gene: TRBV5-1
j_gene: TRBJ2-1
d_gene: TRBD2

CDR3aa: ASSLLFQDSPQETQY
v_gene: TRBV28
j_gene: TRBJ2-5
d_gene: -

CDR3aa: ASSESGSGVGTGELF
v_gene: TRBV10-2
j_gene: TRBJ2-2
d_gene: TRBD2